This T cell receptor beta chain is from a study of blood T cell repertoires in COVID-19. For the study at large: Material from acute and convalescent COVID-19 was sourced from the United States, Italy and Spain. T cells, B-cell-depleted T cells, or PBMCs provided the cDNA or gDNA that served as material.

In the original analysis: Researchers report that nucleated cell counts were estimated from reference gene primer amplification. The data were produced by immunoSEQ multiplex PCR, yet TCRdb's version contains in-frame clones alone and is incomplete. V and J calls and clone size are those listed in that table; D and trimming were worked out from the DNA. The table shows 65,000 to 70,000 clones, with about 81% occurring only once. The CDR3 consists of 12 residues. Germline assignment: CDR1 SGHTA and CDR2 FQGTGA. V dropped 5 bases and J dropped 9 bases, with 11 bases sitting between them. The sequenced sample consisted of peripheral blood. This chain links TRBV7-3 with TRBJ2-1, with a possible D match to TRBD1 (6 bases). The sequence came from a human donor in a cohort sampled during active COVID-19. The CDR3 coding sequence is TGTGCCAGCAGCATCTTAGGGGGTGAGCAGTTCTTC. Amino acid sequence: CASSILGGEQFF.